Sequencing of this TCR beta chain was carried out in a study of T cell responses to AZD1222 COVID-19 vaccine. Findings and limits, study-wide: No repertoire was sampled before or during the peak T cell response, only after it. There were mostly white British donors and more females than males, and clonal diversity was possibly underestimated. Only 5 or 6 AZD1222 recipients were seropositive at baseline. Along spike, vaccine-associated CD4 TCRs were found throughout, with dominance at 160-218 and 743-854.

Produced via immunoSEQ multiplex PCR; TCRdb's table is partial and in-frame only. The table shows some 280,000 clones, with 90% to 95% occurring only once. To note about this clone: The antigen is not known.

Germline V lookup: CDR1 SGHRS, CDR2 YFSETQ. The CDR3 runs 16 residues. Trimming removed 2 bases from V and 4 bases from J, with 13 bases in between. This clonotype originated in an adult who received the AZD1222 COVID-19 vaccine. The sequencing used peripheral blood, collected 28 days after the second AZD1222 dose. The chain has TRBV5-1 and TRBJ2-6; tentative D call: TRBD1 (5 bases). CDR3 nucleotides: TGCGCCAGCAGCTTTCCCGACAGTTCCGGGGCCAACGTCCTGACTTTC. Translated: CASSFPDSSGANVLTF.